This T cell receptor (beta chain) was observed in a study of blood T cell repertoires in COVID-19 (dated by TCRdb to the early 2020s). Regarding the complete study: Samples covering the acute and convalescent phases of COVID-19 were provided by collaborators in the United States, Italy and Spain. The material from the prospective study consisted of cDNA or gDNA derived from T cells, B-cell-depleted T cells, or PBMCs. The dataset comprised deeply sampled blood TCRbeta repertoires from subjects exposed to, actively infected with, or recovered from COVID-19. The repertoires were released in a freely available public database intended as a resource for research on the immune response to SARS-CoV-2. The samples were drawn from two sources: the first 160 participants of the ongoing ImmuneRACE study, and over 950 subjects contributed by 6 global collaborators. A de-identified subject ID, COVID-19 status, age in years and sex were almost always included in the sample metadata. HLA class I and class II types, where available, came from metadata supplied by the sample provider rather than from assay-based typing. Points the paper makes about the study in general: The quantity of clinical and demographic metadata differed by source and by participant and was supplied without curation.

Looking up the germline V gene (reference sequence) yields CDR1 MNHEY and CDR2 SMNVEV. Trimming at the junction amounts to 4 bases on V and 3 bases on J, and the germline ends lie 13 bases apart. From cysteine to phenylalanine, the CDR3 is 14 amino acids long. Only the CDR3 part of the read is kept: 42 bases, read in frame from the first base. This clone has only a few counts. It has no known antigen specificity. The record has no base qualities; no much larger clone is one base away. Whole blood was collected in K2EDTA tubes by collaborating institutions according to the institutions' own protocols. Collaborator samples were shipped for TCRbeta analysis as frozen whole blood, isolated PBMCs, or DNA extracted from either sample type. The immunoSEQ Assay, a bias-controlled multiplex PCR, was used to amplify TCRbeta CDR3 regions from genomic DNA. The authors processed their data as follows. Within the assay, amplification of reference gene primers was used to estimate how many nucleated cells each sample contained. To quantify the absolute abundance of each unique TCRbeta CDR3 rearrangement, sequence reads were collapsed and filtered. For each sample, productive Simpson clonality was calculated as the square root of Simpson's diversity index over productive rearrangements. Entries here come from immuneACCESS through TCRdb and include only in-frame sequences with V and J called. Some clones fail to appear in such tables; in the studies checked, an unresolved V gene covers under half of the shortfall, and the cause of the remainder is unknown. For V, J and clone size, that table is used; D and trimming come from the DNA. Here the sample has roughly 100,000 clones; roughly 79% occur a single time. Under 40% of the sample rests with the top ten.

This clonotype originated in an older man with acute or convalescent COVID-19. Sequencing was done on a sample of peripheral blood. In this chain, TRBV27 is recombined with TRBJ2-7, and perhaps TRBD1 as D gene, on 5 matching bases. The DNA reads as follows: TGTGCCAGCAGTTACAAACCTAGGGGCTACGAGCAGTACTTC. Its product reads: CASSYKPRGYEQYF.